The 20 T cell receptor beta chains given below trace back to one sample, sequenced in a study of blood T cell repertoires in COVID-19. Measured with immunoSEQ multiplex PCR; TCRdb has only the in-frame clones, and not every one. The sample contains roughly 79,000 clones, about 91% of which appear only once. The specimen was peripheral blood. These receptors were obtained from a woman between 50 and 59 years old with acute or convalescent COVID-19.

V is TRBV10-3 and J is TRBJ1-2; 11 nucleotides align to TRBD1. Germline values: CDR1 ENHRY, CDR2 SYGVKD. There are 14 residues in the CDR3. Germline trimming cut 6 bases from V and 3 bases from J; bases unmatched to any gene: 3. CDR3 residues: CAIRGQGVDYGYTF. DNA for the CDR3: TGTGCCATCAGGGGACAGGGGGTGGACTATGGCTACACCTTC.

The rearrangement joins TRBV5-1 to TRBJ2-1; D gene uncertain. Trimming pared 2 bases from V and 0 bases from J, leaving 6 bases between. The CDR3 loop spans 14 amino acids. Looked up from germline, CDR1 is SGHRS and CDR2 is YFSETQ. CDR3 nucleotides: TGCGCCAGCAGCTTCCCAGACTCCTACAATGAGCAGTTCTTC. Its protein is CASSFPDSYNEQFF.

This clone was counted once. The rearrangement uses TRBV28 and TRBJ1-2; 7 bases line up with TRBD1. Looked up from germline, CDR1 is MDHEN and CDR2 is SYDVKM. V lost 9 bases, J lost 4 bases, and 5 bases stayed unmatched. The CDR3 covers 12 residues. The chain's CDR3 is CASHRGGYGYTF. The CDR3 DNA sequence: TGTGCCAGTCACAGGGGTGGCTATGGCTACACCTTC.

The chain has TRBV18 and TRBJ2-3, with D possibly TRBD2 on 6 matching bases. Trimming cost V 6 bases and J 1 base, with 14 bases left between them. Germline CDR1 reads KGHSH; CDR2 reads LQKENI. This CDR3 is 15 amino acids long. CDR3 in amino acids: CASSPNSGGTDTQYF. CDR3 nucleotides: TGTGCCAGCTCCCCTAATTCGGGGGGCACAGATACGCAGTATTTT.

The chain recombines TRBV2 with TRBJ1-1; no clear D gene. The CDR3 sequence is 14 residues long. CDR1 SNHLY and CDR2 FYNNEI come from the germline V gene. V gave up 1 base and J gave up 1 base, with 7 bases separating them. CDR3 amino acids: CASSEDTWNTEAFF. The CDR3 DNA sequence: TGTGCCAGCAGTGAAGACACGTGGAACACTGAAGCTTTCTTT.

The CDR3 nucleotides read TGTGCCAGCAATAGCCTACACCTCGGCGAGGAGACCCAGTACTTC. Translating it yields CASNSLHLGEETQYF. The chain joins TRBV28 to TRBJ2-5; D not resolved. Per the germline V gene, CDR1 is MDHEN and CDR2 is SYDVKM. Between the trimmed V and J ends, which lost 7 bases and 5 bases, there was a span of 20 bases. The CDR3 covers 15 residues.

This rearrangement joins TRBV28 to TRBJ2-6; D gene unclear. This CDR3 spans 12 amino acids. V lost 9 bases to trimming and J lost 6 bases, with 9 bases between them. From germline, CDR1 is MDHEN and CDR2 SYDVKM. Here the CDR3 reads CASARMANVLTF. CDR3 coding DNA: TGTGCCAGTGCGAGAATGGCCAACGTCCTGACTTTC.

The chain has TRBV5-5 and TRBJ1-5; D remains ambiguous. Trimming removed 4 bases from V and 2 bases from J, with 10 bases in between. The CDR3 spans 14 residues. The germline CDR1 and CDR2 sequences are SGHKS and YYEKEE (reference sequence). The CDR3 region is CASSRGGGNQPQHF. In DNA, the CDR3 is TGTGCCAGCAGCCGCGGAGGAGGCAATCAGCCCCAGCATTTT.

The genes are TRBV2 and TRBJ2-5; 9 nucleotides agree with TRBD1. Looked up from germline, CDR1 is SNHLY and CDR2 is FYNNEI. The junction had 9 bases not matched to a gene; V was cut back by 8 bases and J by 5 bases. The CDR3 is 14 residues long. The CDR3 spells CASGAQGARETQYF. CDR3 bases: TGTGCCAGCGGGGCACAGGGGGCTAGGGAGACCCAGTACTTC.

The J gene is TRBJ2-5, the V gene TRBV7-2, with D possibly being TRBD1 (6 bases). The CDR3 length is 13 residues. V lost 3 bases and J 5 bases, leaving 10 bases between the germline ends. Per germline, CDR1 SGHTA and CDR2 FQGNSA. The CDR3 here is CASSFGTSETQYF. CDR3 nucleotide sequence: TGTGCCAGCAGCTTTGGGACATCTGAGACCCAGTACTTC.

This chain connects TRBV11-2 to TRBJ2-1; 7 bases match TRBD2. The CDR3 totals 14 residues. Germline CDR1 is SGHAT and CDR2 is FQNNGV. V was pared by 8 bases and J by 6 bases, with 10 bases of the junction left unmatched. CDR3 residues: CASWVTSESNEQFF. The CDR3 DNA is TGTGCCAGCTGGGTTACTAGCGAAAGCAATGAGCAGTTCTTC.

The chain uses TRBV27 and TRBJ1-1; D is perhaps TRBD1 (6 bases). V was trimmed by 2 bases and J by 3 bases, leaving 10 bases between them. The CDR3 loop spans 14 amino acids. The germline V gene encodes CDR1 MNHEY and CDR2 SMNVEV (reference sequence). The CDR3 sequence is CASSLGQSYTEAFF. In DNA, the CDR3 is TGTGCCAGCAGTTTAGGACAGTCATACACTGAAGCTTTCTTT.

This sequence joins TRBV6-6 and TRBJ1-2; 7 bases align to TRBD1. This CDR3 region has 14 residues. V was pared by 0 bases and J by 8 bases, with 6 bases of the junction left unmatched. Germline CDR1 is MNHNY and CDR2 is SVGAGI (reference sequence). The CDR3 bases are TGTGCCAGCAGTTACTCGACAGGGAGAGGGGGCTACACCTTC. Translation: CASSYSTGRGGYTF.

The chain carries TRBV3-1 (or the pseudogene TRBV3-2) and TRBJ1-4; TRBD1 might be the D (5 bases). The V end lost 4 bases, the J end lost 5 bases, and 20 bases lay between the germline ends. CDR1 is LGHDT and CDR2 is YNNKEL in the germline V gene (reference sequence). This CDR3 comprises 17 residues. The CDR3 sequence: CASSPGGQGVWNEKLFF. CDR3 nucleotide sequence: TGTGCCAGCAGCCCAGGAGGGCAGGGAGTATGGAATGAAAAACTGTTTTTT.

The chain joins TRBV9 to TRBJ2-7; no clear D. The CDR3 length is 16 residues. Per the germline V gene, CDR1 is SGDLS and CDR2 is YYNGEE. Trimming cost V 0 bases and J 2 bases, with 15 bases left between them. The chain's CDR3 is CASSVEISAPPYEQYF. The DNA of the CDR3 is TGTGCCAGCAGCGTAGAGATCAGTGCCCCCCCCTACGAGCAGTACTTC.

V gene TRBV7-8 combines with J gene TRBJ2-1; the D gene is possibly TRBD2 (6 bases). Germline-derived CDR1 and CDR2 are SGHVS and FQNEAQ. CDR3 length: 15 residues. V was shortened by 0 bases and J by 2 bases, with 8 bases between the two germline ends. The CDR3 loop reads CASSLAGGTYNEQFF. The CDR3, as DNA: TGTGCCAGCAGCTTAGCGGGAGGAACCTACAATGAGCAGTTCTTC. Using reference TRBV7-8 and TRBJ2-1 for the parts outside the CDR3, the full variable domain is GAGVSQSPRYKVAKRGQDVALRCDPISGHVSLFWYQQALGQGPEFLTYFQNEAQLDKSGLPSDRFFAERPEGSVSTLKIQRTQQEDSAVYLCASSLAGGTYNEQFFGPGTRLTVL.

The chain employs TRBV6-2 or TRBV6-3 and TRBJ1-5, with 7 bases fitting TRBD1. Trimming took 6 bases from V and 4 from J; bases not matched to a gene: 12. This CDR3 is built from 16 residues. Germline CDR1 is MNHEY and CDR2 is SVGEGT. In nucleotides, the CDR3 is TGTGCCAGCAGCTTAGACAGGGCAGGAGAAAATCAGCCCCAGCATTTT. Its translation: CASSLDRAGENQPQHF.

This clone was observed a few times. This sequence joins TRBV6-5 and TRBJ2-7; 8 nucleotides align to TRBD1. The CDR3 runs 14 residues. Germline V gene lookup returns CDR1 MNHEY and CDR2 SVGAGI. Trimming at V came to 7 bases and at J to 4 bases, leaving 9 bases not matched to a gene. CDR3 loop: CASNLDRGSYEQYF. The CDR3, as DNA: TGTGCCAGCAACCTCGACAGGGGTTCTTACGAGCAGTACTTC.

This chain uses TRBV15 with TRBJ1-2; no definite D call. The germline V gene encodes CDR1 LNHNV and CDR2 YYDKDF (reference sequence). The germline V and J ends were trimmed by 1 base and 0 bases, with 18 bases remaining between them. The CDR3 consists of 18 residues. CDR3 protein: CATSRVSGRRKTNYGYTF. The CDR3 DNA reads TGTGCCACCAGCAGAGTTAGTGGCAGGAGGAAAACTAACTATGGCTACACCTTC. The whole variable domain, remainder taken from reference TRBV15 and TRBJ1-2, is DAMVIQNPRYQVTQFGKPVTLSCSQTLNHNVMYWYQQKSSQAPKLLFHYYDKDFNNEADTPDNFQSRRPNTSFCFLDIRSPGLGDTAMYLCATSRVSGRRKTNYGYTFGSGTRLTVV.

V and J are TRBV9 and TRBJ2-2, with D perhaps matching TRBD1 (5 bases). Germline V CDR1 and CDR2: SGDLS, YYNGEE. Trimming removed 0 bases from V and 4 bases from J, with 13 bases in between. The CDR3 is 16 residues long. CDR3 coding DNA: TGTGCCAGCAGCGTAGCTACGACTGGGGCCACCGGGGAGCTGTTTTTT. This sequence encodes CASSVATTGATGELFF.